This T cell receptor beta chain was retrieved from a study of persistence of HIV-infected CD4 T cells. The stimulus was an HIV-1 Gag 15-mer peptide pool, about 1.1 ug/peptide/mL. CD40L-negative CD69-negative CD45RO-high memory CD4+ T cells were sorted as populations depleted of antigen-responding cells. CDR3 length: 16 residues. V shed 3 bases and J 3 bases; nucleotides not matched to a gene: 9. The germline gives CDR1 MGHRA, CDR2 YSYEKL. The immunoSEQ assay was version 4, run in survey mode. Generated by immunoSEQ multiplex PCR, the TCRdb table keeps only in-frame clones and is missing some. The sample records approximately 34,000 clones, 80% to 90% being singletons. Notes on this clone: The antigen is undetermined.

This receptor was identified in an adult woman with HIV who was CMV-seropositive. The chain employs TRBV4-1 and TRBJ2-7; 9 bases fit TRBD1. Sequences were derived from CD4+ T cells sorted from PBMCs after roughly 17-hour stimulation, sampled from a patient who received antiretroviral therapy. Here the CDR3 reads CASSHPPGQGGYEQYF. The CDR3 region has the DNA TGCGCCAGCAGCCATCCTCCGGGACAGGGAGGCTACGAGCAGTACTTC.